These 3 T cell receptor beta chains share one sample of origin, sequenced in a study of blood T cell repertoires in COVID-19. Measured with immunoSEQ multiplex PCR; TCRdb has only the in-frame clones, and not every one. The repertoire holds 430,000 or so clones, with approximately 90% as singletons. Input material: PBMCs or T cells enriched from blood (not recorded which). Receptors were obtained from a woman under 30 who had been exposed to COVID-19.

The chain employs TRBV29-1 and TRBJ1-2; 10 nucleotides match TRBD1. V lost 7 bases and J lost 8; bases outside the gene matches: 16. CDR1 and CDR2 from the germline V gene are SQVTM and ANQGSEA. This CDR3 region has 15 residues. CDR3 coding DNA: TGCAGCGCCTTCCCGGGGGGACAGGGGCGTAAAGGCTACACCTTC. This encodes CSAFPGGQGRKGYTF.

The chain uses TRBV19 and TRBJ2-6; D possibly corresponds to TRBD2 (6 bases). Trimming took 7 bases from V and 0 from J, leaving 10 bases between them. Germline CDR1 and CDR2: LNHDA and SQIVND (reference sequence). This CDR3 contains 15 residues. The DNA for the CDR3 is TGTGCCAGTAAGGCGGGGCCCTCTGGGGCCAACGTCCTGACTTTC. This encodes CASKAGPSGANVLTF. The complete variable domain, with remaining parts taken from reference TRBV19 and TRBJ2-6, reads DGGITQSPKYLFRKEGQNVTLSCEQNLNHDAMYWYRQDPGQGLRLIYYSQIVNDFQKGDIAEGYSVSREKKESFPLTVTSAQKNPTAFYLCASKAGPSGANVLTFGAGSRLTVL.

This chain uses TRBV10-1 with TRBJ2-1; tentatively, D is TRBD1 (6 bases). The CDR3 is made up of 11 amino acids. V was pared by 6 bases and J by 6 bases, with 6 bases between. CDR1 and CDR2 (germline): WNHNN, SYGVQD (reference sequence). The CDR3, as DNA: TGCGCCAGCAGACAGGGCAATGAGCAGTTCTTC. It is translated as CASRQGNEQFF.